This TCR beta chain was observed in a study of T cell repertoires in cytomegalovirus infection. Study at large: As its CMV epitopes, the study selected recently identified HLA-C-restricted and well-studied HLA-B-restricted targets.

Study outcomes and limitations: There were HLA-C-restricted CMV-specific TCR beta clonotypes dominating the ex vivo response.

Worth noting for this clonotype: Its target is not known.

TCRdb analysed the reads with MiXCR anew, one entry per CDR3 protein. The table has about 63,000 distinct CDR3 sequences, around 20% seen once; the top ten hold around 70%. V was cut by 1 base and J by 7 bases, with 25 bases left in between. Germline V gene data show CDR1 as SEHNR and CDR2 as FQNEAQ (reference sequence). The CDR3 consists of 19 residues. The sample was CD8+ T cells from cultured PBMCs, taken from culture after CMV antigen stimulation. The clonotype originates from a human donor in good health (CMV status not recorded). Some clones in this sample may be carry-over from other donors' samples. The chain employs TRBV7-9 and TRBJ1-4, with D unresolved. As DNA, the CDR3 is TGTGCCAGCAGCTTAGTAGGAAGTCCACCGAGGAGGGTGCGTGAAAAACTGTTTTTT. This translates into CASSLVGSPPRRVREKLFF.